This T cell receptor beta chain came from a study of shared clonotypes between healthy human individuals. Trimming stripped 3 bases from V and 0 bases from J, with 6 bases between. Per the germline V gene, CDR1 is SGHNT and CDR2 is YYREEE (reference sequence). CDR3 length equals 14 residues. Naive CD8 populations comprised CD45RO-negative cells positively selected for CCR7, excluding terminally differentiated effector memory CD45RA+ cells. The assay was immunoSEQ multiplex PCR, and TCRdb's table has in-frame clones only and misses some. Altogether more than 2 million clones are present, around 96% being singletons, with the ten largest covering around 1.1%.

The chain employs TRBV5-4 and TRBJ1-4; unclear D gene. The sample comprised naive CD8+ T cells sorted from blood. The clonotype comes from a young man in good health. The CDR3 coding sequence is TGTGCCAGCAGCTCTGGAGCAACTAATGAAAAACTGTTTTTT. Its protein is CASSSGATNEKLFF.